This is a list of T cell receptor beta chains from one sample in a study of neoadjuvant anti-PD-1 for oral cavity cancer. Here immunoSEQ multiplex PCR was the method, and the copy in TCRdb shows in-frame clones only, minus some. Here the sample spans 55,000 to 75,000 clones, about 86% being singletons. Material: PBMCs, obtained after nivolumab (anti-PD-1) treatment. These receptors were obtained from a person between 40 and 85 years old with oral cavity squamous cell carcinoma. The CDR3 runs from the conserved cysteine through the conserved F or W. D genes are given only for firm matches. For some rows the clone size is stated as once, few or many, or as a class when expanded; others skip it.

clone_size: once; v_call: TRBV5-1; d_call: TRBD1; j_call: TRBJ1-4; cdr3_aa: CASSLVPGQARQLFF; cdr3_nt: TGCGCCAGCAGCTTGGTACCGGGACAGGCAAGGCAACTGTTTTTT
clone_size: .; v_call: TRBV5-5; d_call: .; j_call: TRBJ1-1; cdr3_aa: CASSLVNTEAFF; cdr3_nt: TGTGCCAGCAGCTTGGTGAACACTGAAGCTTTCTTT
clone_size: .; v_call: TRBV10-3; d_call: TRBD1; j_call: TRBJ2-7; cdr3_aa: CAISEQVPTGFAEQYF; cdr3_nt: TGTGCCATCAGTGAGCAAGTACCGACAGGGTTTGCCGAGCAGTACTTC
clone_size: .; v_call: TRBV5-1; d_call: .; j_call: TRBJ2-5; cdr3_aa: CASSLQGGYQETQYF; cdr3_nt: TGCGCCAGCAGCTTGCAGGGGGGGTACCAAGAGACCCAGTACTTC
clone_size: .; v_call: TRBV19; d_call: .; j_call: TRBJ2-2; cdr3_aa: CASMNSAVNTGELFF; cdr3_nt: TGTGCCAGTATGAATAGCGCAGTGAACACCGGGGAGCTGTTTTTT
clone_size: .; v_call: TRBV10-2; d_call: TRBD1; j_call: TRBJ1-1; cdr3_aa: CASSLGQGRFYTEAFF; cdr3_nt: TGCGCCAGCAGCCTCGGACAGGGTAGGTTTTACACTGAAGCTTTCTTT
clone_size: .; v_call: TRBV29-1; d_call: .; j_call: TRBJ2-3; cdr3_aa: CSVGFAATPDTQYF; cdr3_nt: TGCAGCGTGGGCTTCGCGGCGACCCCAGATACGCAGTATTTT
clone_size: once; v_call: TRBV4-1; d_call: TRBD2; j_call: TRBJ2-7; cdr3_aa: CASSLRAGGPSYEQYF; cdr3_nt: TGCGCCAGCAGCCTGAGGGCGGGAGGGCCGTCCTACGAGCAGTACTTC
clone_size: .; v_call: TRBV15; d_call: TRBD1; j_call: TRBJ1-2; cdr3_aa: CATSRDLPGQGYGYTF; cdr3_nt: TGTGCCACCAGCAGAGATCTCCCGGGACAGGGCTATGGCTACACCTTC
clone_size: .; v_call: TRBV29-1; d_call: .; j_call: TRBJ2-5; cdr3_aa: CSVDPGQQETQYF; cdr3_nt: TGCAGCGTTGACCCCGGTCAGCAAGAGACCCAGTACTTC
clone_size: .; v_call: TRBV28; d_call: .; j_call: TRBJ1-5; cdr3_aa: CASSPTGGPAPRPHF; cdr3_nt: TGTGCCAGCAGTCCCACCGGGGGGCCAGCGCCTCGCCCGCATTTT
clone_size: .; v_call: TRBV19; d_call: .; j_call: TRBJ1-2; cdr3_aa: CASSIVNYGYTF; cdr3_nt: TGTGCCAGTAGTATTGTGAACTATGGCTACACCTTC
clone_size: .; v_call: TRBV9; d_call: .; j_call: TRBJ2-7; cdr3_aa: CASSGTLRHNEQYF; cdr3_nt: TGTGCCAGCAGCGGGACCCTTAGACACAACGAGCAGTACTTC
clone_size: .; v_call: TRBV7-8; d_call: .; j_call: TRBJ1-1; cdr3_aa: CASSLMGHTEAFF; cdr3_nt: TGTGCCAGCAGCTTAATGGGACACACTGAAGCTTTCTTT
clone_size: .; v_call: TRBV5-1; d_call: .; j_call: TRBJ1-3; cdr3_aa: CASSLAGTGNTIYF; cdr3_nt: TGCGCCAGCAGCTTGGCGGGCACAGGAAACACCATATATTTT
clone_size: .; v_call: TRBV28; d_call: .; j_call: TRBJ1-1; cdr3_aa: CASSFSLGGNTEAFF; cdr3_nt: TGTGCCAGCAGTTTCAGCTTAGGGGGGAACACTGAAGCTTTCTTT
clone_size: .; v_call: TRBV4-1; d_call: .; j_call: TRBJ1-1; cdr3_aa: CASSQLGTGIAEAFF; cdr3_nt: TGCGCCAGCAGCCAACTGGGAACAGGGATTGCTGAAGCTTTCTTT
clone_size: .; v_call: TRBV7-2; d_call: TRBD1; j_call: TRBJ1-2; cdr3_aa: CASSPGTVYGYTF; cdr3_nt: TGTGCCAGCAGCCCCGGGACAGTCTATGGCTACACCTTC
clone_size: .; v_call: TRBV5-1; d_call: TRBD2; j_call: TRBJ2-5; cdr3_aa: CASSLGLAGGQETQYF; cdr3_nt: TGCGCCAGCAGCTTAGGATTAGCGGGGGGCCAAGAGACCCAGTACTTC
clone_size: .; v_call: TRBV4-1; d_call: .; j_call: TRBJ1-2; cdr3_aa: CASSRGGGYGYTF; cdr3_nt: TGCGCCAGCAGCCGGGGGGGCGGTTATGGCTACACCTTC
clone_size: .; v_call: TRBV19; d_call: TRBD2; j_call: TRBJ2-2; cdr3_aa: CASRTSRTSGGLNTGELFF; cdr3_nt: TGTGCCAGTAGAACTTCTAGGACTAGCGGGGGGCTGAACACCGGGGAGCTGTTTTTT
clone_size: .; v_call: TRBV7-9; d_call: TRBD1; j_call: TRBJ1-2; cdr3_aa: CASSPPTGRGYGYTF; cdr3_nt: TGTGCCAGCAGCCCCCCGACAGGGCGAGGCTATGGCTACACCTTC
clone_size: .; v_call: TRBV5-1; d_call: TRBD2; j_call: TRBJ2-2; cdr3_aa: CASSSISSGGAGELFF; cdr3_nt: TGCGCCAGCAGCTCCATATCTAGCGGGGGGGCCGGGGAGCTGTTTTTT
clone_size: .; v_call: TRBV5-1; d_call: .; j_call: TRBJ2-1; cdr3_aa: CASSLRGRGGDEQFF; cdr3_nt: TGCGCCAGCAGCTTGCGGGGGCGCGGAGGGGATGAGCAGTTCTTC
clone_size: once; v_call: TRBV19; d_call: .; j_call: TRBJ1-5; cdr3_aa: CASSITGRARSNQPQHF; cdr3_nt: TGTGCCAGTAGTATCACAGGGAGGGCACGGAGCAATCAGCCCCAGCATTTT
clone_size: .; v_call: TRBV5-6; d_call: TRBD1; j_call: TRBJ2-1; cdr3_aa: CASSWGQGASEQFF; cdr3_nt: TGTGCCAGCAGCTGGGGACAGGGGGCAAGTGAGCAGTTCTTC